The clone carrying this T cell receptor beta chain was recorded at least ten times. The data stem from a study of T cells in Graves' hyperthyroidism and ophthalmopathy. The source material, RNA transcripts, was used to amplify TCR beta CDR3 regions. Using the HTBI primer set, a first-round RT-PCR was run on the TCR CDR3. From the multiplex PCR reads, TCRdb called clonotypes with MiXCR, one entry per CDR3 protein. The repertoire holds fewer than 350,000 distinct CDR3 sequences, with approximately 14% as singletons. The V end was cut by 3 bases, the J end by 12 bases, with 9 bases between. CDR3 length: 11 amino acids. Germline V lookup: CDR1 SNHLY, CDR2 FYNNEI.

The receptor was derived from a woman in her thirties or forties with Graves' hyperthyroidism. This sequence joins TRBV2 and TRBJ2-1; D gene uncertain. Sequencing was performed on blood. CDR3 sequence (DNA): TGTGCCAGCAGTGAGACGTACGGGCAGTTCTTC. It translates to CASSETYGQFF.